This T cell receptor (beta chain) was observed in a study of breast tumors, draining lymph nodes, adjacent tissues. Findings and caveats of the study: Compared with basal-like, luminal-like tumors shared significantly more repertoire with nontumor tissue. Findings are consistent with lymph node origin and intratumoral expansion of most tumor T cells. Tumor T cell lymph node origin was a supported hypothesis, not proven.

Using its own MiXCR run on the multiplex PCR reads, TCRdb lists one record per CDR3 protein. Of around 130,000 distinct CDR3 sequences in the sample, nearly 20% were seen once. This CDR3 has 16 amino acids. CDR1 is SNHLY and CDR2 is FYNNEI in the germline V gene. V was pared by 6 bases and J by 0 bases, with 15 bases between. Breast cancer patients provided tissue from their axillary draining lymph nodes. This clonotype was counted at least ten times. Its antigen is unknown. Specimen: axillary lymph node tissue. The chain carries TRBV2 and TRBJ2-1; perhaps D is TRBD1 or TRBD2 (5 bases each). The receptor was isolated from a female donor with breast cancer. Some clones in this sample may be carry-over from other donors' samples. The chain's CDR3 is CASRGPGPSSYNEQFF. CDR3 DNA sequence: TGTGCCAGCAGAGGCCCGGGGCCTAGCTCCTACAATGAGCAGTTCTTC.